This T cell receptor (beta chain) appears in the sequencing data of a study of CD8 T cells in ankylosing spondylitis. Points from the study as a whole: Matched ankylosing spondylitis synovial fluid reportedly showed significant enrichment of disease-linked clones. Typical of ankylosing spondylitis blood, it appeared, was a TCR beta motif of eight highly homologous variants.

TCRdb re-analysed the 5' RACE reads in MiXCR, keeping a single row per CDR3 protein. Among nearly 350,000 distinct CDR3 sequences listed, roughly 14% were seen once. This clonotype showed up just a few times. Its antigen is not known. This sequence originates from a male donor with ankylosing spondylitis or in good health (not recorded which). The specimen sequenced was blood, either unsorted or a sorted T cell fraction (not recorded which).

CDR3 nucleotides: TGTGCCAGCAGTACGGCCTTCCGGGGGCGAGGGACTGAAGCTTTCTTT. It yields the protein CASSTAFRGRGTEAFF. The chain is built from TRBV27 and TRBJ1-1; possibly TRBD1 for D (6 bases). Trimming removed 5 bases from V and 5 bases from J, with 21 bases in between. This CDR3 is built from 16 residues. Germline CDR1 MNHEY, CDR2 SMNVEV (reference sequence).